One sample yielded the 28 T cell receptor beta chains listed below, sequenced in a study of cytomegalovirus exposure and HLA in healthy donors. This PCR relied on a set of 60 Vbeta primers and 13 Jbeta primers. Generated by immunoSEQ multiplex PCR, the TCRdb table keeps only in-frame clones and is missing some. The sample includes 100,000 to 120,000 clones, approximately 82% seen only once; the top ten take about an eighth. The sample consisted of PBMCs. The receptors derive from a man aged 30 to 45 in good health and CMV-seropositive.

The chain carries TRBV7-9 and TRBJ2-2; D might be TRBD1 (6 bases). This CDR3 is built from 14 residues. The germline CDR1 and CDR2 sequences are SEHNR and FQNEAQ (reference sequence). The V and J ends lost 5 bases and 5 bases respectively, with 12 bases between them. CDR3: CASSGRTATGELFF. The CDR3 DNA sequence: TGTGCCAGCAGCGGACGGACAGCTACCGGGGAGCTGTTTTTT.

The chain recombines TRBV6-4 with TRBJ2-3; 9 positions agree with TRBD2. The CDR3 extends over 15 amino acids. V dropped 2 bases and J dropped 4; count of bases not matched to a gene: 4. Germline V lookup: CDR1 MRHNA, CDR2 SNTAGT. CDR3 bases: TGTGCCAGCAGTGACATTAGCGGGGGCGCAGATACGCAGTATTTT. This gives the protein CASSDISGGADTQYF.

The chain has TRBV9 and TRBJ2-3, with TRBD2 matching 9 bases. J lost 2 bases, V lost 3 bases, and 10 bases had no gene match. Germline CDR1 and CDR2: SGDLS and YYNGEE. The CDR3 contains 17 residues. In DNA form, the CDR3 reads TGTGCCAGCAGCGCCCGTGGAGCGGGGGGTTCCACAGATACGCAGTATTTT. It specifies CASSARGAGGSTDTQYF.

This clone showed up just once. The chain links TRBV5-4 to TRBJ1-1; perhaps TRBD1 as D (5 bases). Trimming took off 4 bases at V and 4 bases at J, with 8 bases between the two ends. The CDR3 covers 12 residues. Per the germline V gene, CDR1 is SGHNT and CDR2 is YYREEE (reference sequence). CDR3 DNA sequence: TGTGCCAGCAGCCCGGGGGGCACTGAAGCTTTCTTT. Amino acid sequence: CASSPGGTEAFF.

For this clone: At one of its ends the junction is not consistent with the germline gene, which may arise from a read error. V is TRBV7-9 and J is TRBJ2-3, with 10 bases that match TRBD1. Per germline, CDR1 SEHNR and CDR2 FQNEAQ (reference sequence). The CDR3 has 16 residues. DNA of the CDR3: TGTTCCAGCAGCCGATTTCAGGGACAGGGGACAGATACGCAGTATTTT. Its translation: CSSSRFQGQGTDTQYF.

The chain is built from TRBV9 and TRBJ2-3; 9 nucleotides align to TRBD2. The CDR3 loop spans 14 amino acids. Germline CDR1 SGDLS, CDR2 YYNGEE. V gave up 7 bases and J gave up 6 bases; unmatched junction bases: 9. The CDR3 coding sequence is TGTGCCAGCCAAGCGCGGGGGGGGACGGATACGCAGTATTTT. It yields the protein CASQARGGTDTQYF. Combining the CDR3 with reference TRBV9 and TRBJ2-3 gives the whole variable domain DSGVTQTPKHLITATGQRVTLRCSPRSGDLSVYWYQQSLDQGLQFLIQYYNGEERAKGNILERFSAQQFPDLHSELNLSSLELGDSALYFCASQARGGTDTQYFGPGTRLTVL.

The gene calls are TRBV9 and TRBJ2-7, with unresolved D. The ends were cut back, 0 bases at V and 1 base at J, with 5 bases in the middle. The CDR3 consists of 13 residues. Germline V lookup: CDR1 SGDLS, CDR2 YYNGEE. CDR3 nucleotide sequence: TGTGCCAGCAGCGTAGACCAGTCCTACGAGCAGTACTTC. Residues: CASSVDQSYEQYF.

This chain links TRBV28 with TRBJ1-4; D remains unclear. Looked up from germline, CDR1 is MDHEN and CDR2 is SYDVKM. The CDR3 is 14 residues long. The V gene lost 9 bases and the J gene lost 4 bases, with 15 bases spanning the gap. Here the CDR3 DNA reads TGTGCCAGTCTAAGGCAGGATCATAATGAAAAACTGTTTTTT. Amino acids: CASLRQDHNEKLFF.

This clone appeared a single time. V usage is TRBV7-2 and J usage is TRBJ2-7; TRBD2 matches 8 bases. The CDR3 loop spans 15 amino acids. CDR1 and CDR2 from the germline V gene are SGHTA and FQGNSA. Trimming cost V 3 bases and J 4 bases; bases outside gene matches: 8. In DNA form, the CDR3 reads TGTGCCAGCAGCTTTTATGCTAGCGGGTATTACGAGCAGTACTTC. It codes for CASSFYASGYYEQYF.

The rearrangement uses TRBV7-3 and TRBJ2-3; the match to TRBD2 covers 11 bases. Germline CDR1 reads SGHTA; CDR2 reads FQGTGA. The J segment lost 1 base and the V segment lost 3 bases, leaving 3 bases of the junction unmatched. CDR3 length equals 16 residues. The CDR3 DNA sequence: TGTGCCAGCAGCTTTAGCGGGGGGGGCGGCACAGATACGCAGTATTTT. As protein: CASSFSGGGGTDTQYF.

The chain recombines TRBV7-9 with TRBJ2-5; 8 bases agree with TRBD1. This CDR3 comprises 14 residues. Germline CDR1 SEHNR, CDR2 FQNEAQ (reference sequence). V dropped 3 bases and J dropped 2; count of bases not matched to a gene: 2. The CDR3 DNA reads TGTGCCAGCAGCTTTACAGGGGGACAAGAGACCCAGTACTTC. It is translated as CASSFTGGQETQYF.

The chain joins TRBV7-2 to TRBJ1-5, with 7 bases identical to TRBD1. This CDR3 comprises 13 residues. The trim removed 2 bases at V and 6 bases at J, leaving 1 base unmatched. Germline V gene data show CDR1 as SGHTA and CDR2 as FQGNSA. DNA of the CDR3: TGTGCCAGCAGCTTAACAGGGGCTCAGCCCCAGCATTTT. The encoded protein is CASSLTGAQPQHF.

In the case of this clone: The final CDR3 position lacks the conserved phenylalanine or tryptophan, pointing to a likely read error. It is unclear where the CDR3 begins or ends on the DNA, so no DNA is shown, and the CDR3 is as TCRdb lists it. CDR3 in amino acids: CASSGAGERLYL. The chain is built from TRBV7-2 and TRBJ2-7; the D call of TRBD2 is as the table states it, not checked on the DNA. Including both end residues, the CDR3 is 12 amino acids long. Germline CDR1 and CDR2: SGHTA and FQGNSA.

The rearrangement uses TRBV4-3 and TRBJ2-1, with D possibly being TRBD1 (6 bases). Germline V CDR1 and CDR2: LGHNA, YSLEER. The V gene lost 0 bases and the J gene lost 3 bases, with 12 bases spanning the gap. The CDR3 contains 16 residues. This CDR3 is CASSQEIQGNYNEQFF. CDR3 DNA sequence: TGCGCCAGCAGCCAAGAAATACAGGGCAACTACAATGAGCAGTTCTTC.

The chain joins TRBV5-1 to TRBJ2-1; a possible D gene is TRBD2 (6 bases). Germline V gives CDR1 SGHRS, CDR2 YFSETQ. This CDR3 has 21 residues. Deletions cut 0 bases from V and 2 bases from J, with 27 bases between. The CDR3 nucleotides are TGCGCCAGCAGCTTGGTGGGCGGGGAACTTATCCGAAAAAGCCCCTACAATGAGCAGTTCTTC. This translates into CASSLVGGELIRKSPYNEQFF.

The J gene is TRBJ2-5, the V gene TRBV7-2; no definite D call. The DNA end lines up better with TRBJ2-7; the J call may be wrong. CDR3 length: 11 residues. CDR1 SGHTA and CDR2 FQGNSA come from the germline V gene. The CDR3 DNA sequence: TGTGCCAGCAGCCTAGTGAACGAGCAGTACTTC. Encoded protein: CASSLVNEQYF.

The chain employs TRBV2 and TRBJ1-6; tentatively, D is TRBD1 (6 bases). Trimming shortened V by 3 bases and J by 0 bases, and 12 bases separated the two germline ends. The CDR3 spans 17 residues. From germline, CDR1 is SNHLY and CDR2 FYNNEI. The DNA of the CDR3 is TGTGCCAGCAGTGAGTGGGACACCAACTCCTATAATTCACCCCTCCACTTT. It translates to CASSEWDTNSYNSPLHF.

The chain couples TRBV14 to TRBJ2-3, with TRBD1 identical over 7 bases. The CDR3 totals 16 residues. Trimming at V came to 5 bases and at J to 2 bases, leaving 10 bases not matched to a gene. Per germline, CDR1 SGHDN and CDR2 FVKESK. CDR3 amino acids: CASSTRDSSYTDTQYF. The CDR3 DNA follows: TGTGCCAGCAGCACCCGGGACAGCTCTTACACAGATACGCAGTATTTT.

V is TRBV7-6 and J is TRBJ2-5; 15 bases are a match to TRBD2. The CDR3 sequence is 17 residues long. The ends lost 1 base at V and 2 bases at J; junction bases unmatched: 2. Germline CDR1 and CDR2: SGHVS and FNYEAQ. The CDR3 DNA follows: TGTGCCAGCAGCTTAGAGGGACTAGCGGGGGGTCAAGAGACCCAGTACTTC. It encodes CASSLEGLAGGQETQYF.

The rearrangement links TRBV5-1 to TRBJ2-7, with 11 bases lining up with TRBD2. The CDR3 is 18 residues long. Germline CDR1 is SGHRS and CDR2 is YFSETQ. Trimming took 4 bases from V and 0 from J; bases not matched to a gene: 12. As DNA, the CDR3 is TGCGCCAGCAGCGCCGGCCACTTGGGACTAGCGGCCTCCTACGAGCAGTACTTC. It specifies CASSAGHLGLAASYEQYF.

This chain joins TRBV4-3 and TRBJ2-1; 9 bases line up with TRBD2. V dropped 1 base and J dropped 6; count of bases not matched to a gene: 10. The length of the CDR3 is 17 residues. Germline V CDR1 and CDR2: LGHNA, YSLEER. The CDR3 nucleotides are TGCGCCAGCAGCCAAGCGGGGGCGGGGGGGCTCGGCAATGAGCAGTTCTTC. This translates into CASSQAGAGGLGNEQFF.

The chain uses TRBV5-1 and TRBJ1-1; 8 bases are shared with TRBD1. Germline values: CDR1 SGHRS, CDR2 YFSETQ. V lost 1 base and J lost 8; bases outside the gene matches: 7. The CDR3 contains 14 residues. The CDR3: CASSLRPQGAEAFF. DNA for the CDR3: TGCGCCAGCAGCTTGAGACCCCAGGGGGCCGAAGCTTTCTTT.

V usage is TRBV6-1 and J usage is TRBJ2-7, with D possibly being TRBD1 (5 bases). This CDR3 spans 15 amino acids. V dropped 1 base and J dropped 1 base, with 11 bases sitting between them. From germline, CDR1 is MNHNS and CDR2 SASEGT. The CDR3 nucleotides read TGTGCCAGCAGTGAAGTGGAGACAGCTTCCTACGAGCAGTACTTC. It translates to CASSEVETASYEQYF.

The V call is TRBV9, the J call TRBJ2-6; tentative D call: TRBD2 (5 bases). V lost 7 bases to trimming and J lost 2 bases, with 16 bases between them. This CDR3 comprises 16 residues. Germline assignment: CDR1 SGDLS and CDR2 YYNGEE. This CDR3 reads CASGSGESTGANVLTF. Here the CDR3 DNA reads TGTGCCAGCGGGAGTGGGGAAAGCACTGGGGCCAACGTCCTGACTTTC.

The V gene is TRBV6-1, the J gene TRBJ1-5, with D perhaps TRBD1 (5 bases). The germline gives CDR1 MNHNS, CDR2 SASEGT. The CDR3 runs to 15 residues. V dropped 2 bases and J dropped 0 bases, with 8 bases sitting between them. The CDR3 reads CASSEPGDSNQPQHF. The DNA for the CDR3 is TGTGCCAGCAGTGAACCGGGGGATAGCAATCAGCCCCAGCATTTT.

The rearrangement uses TRBV19 and TRBJ2-7, with 7 bases identical to TRBD1. The ends lost 1 base at V and 0 bases at J; junction bases unmatched: 0. The CDR3 length is 14 residues. CDR1 LNHDA and CDR2 SQIVND come from the germline V gene (reference sequence). The CDR3 reads CASSIGTGSYEQYF. The CDR3 DNA reads as TGTGCCAGTAGTATAGGGACAGGCTCCTACGAGCAGTACTTC.

This clone is hyperexpanded in the sample. Additional DNA sequences in this sample encode the identical CDR3. The chain links TRBV13 to TRBJ1-1; 8 positions agree with TRBD1. The CDR3 contains 15 residues. V shed 1 base, J shed 1 base, and the junction held 2 bases outside the gene matches. From germline, CDR1 is PRHDT and CDR2 FYEKMQ (reference sequence). The CDR3 DNA is TGTGCCAGCAGCTTAGCCGGGACAGGGAACACTGAAGCTTTCTTT. Residues: CASSLAGTGNTEAFF.

V is TRBV28 and J is TRBJ1-6, with 7 bases fitting TRBD1. V gave up 5 bases and J gave up 6 bases; unmatched junction bases: 7. Looked up from germline, CDR1 is MDHEN and CDR2 is SYDVKM. The CDR3 sequence is 15 residues long. The CDR3 spells CASSIRQGTNSPLHF. The DNA for the CDR3 is TGTGCCAGCAGTATCCGACAGGGCACTAATTCACCCCTCCACTTT.